A single sample gave rise to the 10 T cell receptor beta chains below, sequenced in a study of cytomegalovirus exposure and HLA in healthy donors. PCR amplification relied on 60 Vbeta primers (plus 13 Jbeta primers). Using immunoSEQ multiplex PCR, the repertoire was profiled, and TCRdb retains in-frame clones only, with some absent. Counted here are 140,000 to 150,000 clones, roughly 66% occurring once; the ten biggest clones make up 1.5% to 2%. Specimen: PBMCs. The receptor set was obtained from a woman younger than 30 in good health and CMV-seronegative.

The chain carries TRBV10-3 and TRBJ2-3; 8 bases fit TRBD2. The CDR3 is made up of 14 amino acids. CDR1 and CDR2 (germline): ENHRY, SYGVKD. V shed 10 bases, J shed 4 bases, and the junction held 10 bases outside the gene matches. CDR3 nucleotide sequence: TGTGCCACCGGGCTTAGCGGGATATCAGATACGCAGTATTTT. Its protein product is CATGLSGISDTQYF.

The chain uses TRBV10-1 and TRBJ2-1, with 7 bases identical to TRBD1. This CDR3 contains 13 residues. V lost 8 bases, J lost 10 bases, and 11 bases stayed unmatched. Germline CDR1 and CDR2: WNHNN and SYGVQD (reference sequence). CDR3 residues: CASGPTGKIEQFF. As DNA, the CDR3 is TGCGCCAGCGGGCCGACAGGGAAGATAGAGCAGTTCTTC.

The chain recombines TRBV11-2 with TRBJ2-1, with 9 bases matching TRBD1. This CDR3 is built from 16 residues. V dropped 4 bases and J dropped 2; count of bases not matched to a gene: 6. Germline values: CDR1 SGHAT, CDR2 FQNNGV. The DNA for the CDR3 is TGTGCCAGCAGCTCCTGGGACAGGGCCGCCTACAATGAGCAGTTCTTC. Its protein is CASSSWDRAAYNEQFF.

This chain connects TRBV18 to TRBJ1-1, with TRBD1 identical over 8 bases. The V and J ends lost 3 bases and 5 bases, in that order; junction bases with no gene match: 2. CDR1 and CDR2 from the germline V gene are KGHSH and LQKENI. The CDR3 consists of 13 residues. DNA for the CDR3: TGTGCCAGCTCACCGGACAGGGTTACTGAAGCTTTCTTT. It codes for CASSPDRVTEAFF.

The chain combines TRBV13 with TRBJ2-7, with 14 nucleotides matching TRBD2. Germline lookup yields CDR1 PRHDT and CDR2 FYEKMQ (reference sequence). The CDR3 has 16 amino acids. J gave up 7 bases and V 4 bases, and 9 bases lay outside the gene matches. The DNA of the CDR3 is TGTGCCAGCAGCTCCTCCGGGACTAGCGGGAGAGTGGAGCAGTACGTC. Translation: CASSSSGTSGRVEQYV.

The V call is TRBV12-5, the J call TRBJ2-4, with TRBD1 matching over 8 bases. V trimming: 5 bases; J trimming: 7 bases; junction bases outside the gene matches: 10. This CDR3 has 15 amino acids. Germline loops: CDR1 LGHNT, CDR2 FRNRAP. The CDR3 reads CASGTDRDRMNIQYF. CDR3 nucleotides: TGTGCTAGTGGTACGGACCGGGACAGGATGAACATTCAGTACTTC.

The chain recombines TRBV28 with TRBJ2-7; 7 nucleotides agree with TRBD1. Unmatched junction bases numbered 8, after V lost 0 bases and J lost 6 bases. From germline, CDR1 is MDHEN and CDR2 SYDVKM. The CDR3 has 15 residues. The CDR3 DNA reads TGTGCCAGCAGTTTATGGAACAGGGGTCGGCTCGAGCAGTACTTC. It specifies CASSLWNRGRLEQYF.

This clone was seen once. The V gene is TRBV7-2, the J gene TRBJ2-5, with 10 nucleotides matching TRBD2. The CDR3 is made up of 17 amino acids. The V segment lost 1 base and the J segment 5 bases; nucleotides outside the gene matches: 10. Germline V gives CDR1 SGHTA, CDR2 FQGNSA. DNA of the CDR3: TGTGCCAGCAGCTTAGAGTCTAGCGGGAGTTATAGGGAGACCCAGTACTTC. Its protein product is CASSLESSGSYRETQYF.

This chain joins TRBV2 and TRBJ1-2; TRBD1 matches 8 bases. The CDR3 spans 13 residues. Trimming cost V 3 bases and J 8 bases; bases outside gene matches: 5. Germline V gives CDR1 SNHLY, CDR2 FYNNEI. CDR3 sequence: CASSDQGARGYTF. Here the CDR3 DNA reads TGTGCCAGCAGTGATCAGGGGGCAAGGGGCTACACCTTC.

The rearrangement links TRBV15 to TRBJ1-3; D is perhaps TRBD1 (5 bases). The CDR3 length is 14 residues. V was clipped by 1 base and J by 6 bases, with 10 bases between them. Germline CDR1 reads LNHNV; CDR2 reads YYDKDF (reference sequence). The CDR3, as DNA: TGTGCCACCAGCAGAGTCAGGGCTGAAAACACCATATATTTT. Translating gives CATSRVRAENTIYF.